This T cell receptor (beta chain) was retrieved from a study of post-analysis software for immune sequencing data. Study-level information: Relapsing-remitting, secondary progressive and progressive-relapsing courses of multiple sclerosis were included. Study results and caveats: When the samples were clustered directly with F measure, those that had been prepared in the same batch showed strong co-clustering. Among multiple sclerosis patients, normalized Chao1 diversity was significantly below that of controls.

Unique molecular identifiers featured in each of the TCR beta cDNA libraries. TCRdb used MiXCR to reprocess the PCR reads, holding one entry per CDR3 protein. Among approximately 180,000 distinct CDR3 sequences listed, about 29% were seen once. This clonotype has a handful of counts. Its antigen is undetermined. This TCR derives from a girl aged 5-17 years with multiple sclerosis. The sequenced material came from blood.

DNA of the CDR3: TGTGCCAGCAGCGCGACTAGTAGGCACAATGAGCAGTTCTTC. It is translated as CASSATSRHNEQFF. The chain has TRBV11-1 and TRBJ2-1, with a weak D call TRBD2 (6 bases). Per the germline V gene, CDR1 is SGHAT and CDR2 is FQDESV (reference sequence). This CDR3 has 14 residues. Trimming left V 5 bases short and J 5 bases short, with 13 bases between.